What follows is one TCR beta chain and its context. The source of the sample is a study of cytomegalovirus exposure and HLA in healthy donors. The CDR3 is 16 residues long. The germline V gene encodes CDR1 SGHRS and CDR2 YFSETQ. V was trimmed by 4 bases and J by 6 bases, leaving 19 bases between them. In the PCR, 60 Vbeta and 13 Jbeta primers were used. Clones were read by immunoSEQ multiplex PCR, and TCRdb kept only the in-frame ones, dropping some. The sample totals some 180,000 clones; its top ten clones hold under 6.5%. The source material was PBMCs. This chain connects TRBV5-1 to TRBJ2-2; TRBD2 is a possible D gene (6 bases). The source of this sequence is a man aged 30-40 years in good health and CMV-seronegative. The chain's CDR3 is CASSHSGTVRAGELFF. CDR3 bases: TGCGCCAGCAGCCACTCCGGGACTGTCCGAGCCGGGGAGCTGTTTTTT.